The rows below give T cell receptor beta chains drawn from one sample of a study of T cells in Graves' hyperthyroidism and ophthalmopathy. A single record per CDR3 protein comes from TCRdb applying MiXCR to the multiplex PCR reads. The data show about 740,000 distinct CDR3 sequences, around 15% seen once. The sequenced sample consisted of blood. All receptors derive from a woman under 30 with Graves' hyperthyroidism. The CDR3 runs from the conserved cysteine through the conserved F or W.

V gene: TRBV4-1; CDR3 protein: CASSQGGLAFTGELFF
V gene: TRBV20-1; CDR3 protein: CSAPVHYEQYF
V gene: TRBV18; CDR3 protein: CASSPPDGTGELFF
V gene: TRBV24-1; CDR3 protein: CATRRTGELEAFF
V gene: TRBV7-2; CDR3 protein: CASSPRMTNEKLFF
V gene: TRBV2; CDR3 protein: CASRPTGGSVLGNQPQHF
V gene: TRBV19; CDR3 protein: CASSIVVRPNTEAFF
V gene: TRBV27; CDR3 protein: CASSPSPGIYNEQFF
V gene: TRBV14; CDR3 protein: CASSHKGLAGRGEQFF
V gene: TRBV7-2; CDR3 protein: CASSLLLAGGPITDTQYF
V gene: TRBV10-3; CDR3 protein: CAISESTGQQETQYF
V gene: TRBV20-1; CDR3 protein: CSARNLAGEVEQFF
V gene: TRBV27; CDR3 protein: CASSLVRRPKNEQFF
V gene: TRBV20-1; CDR3 protein: CSADAGRKGYTF